This TCR beta chain was identified during a study of T cells of healthy individuals. With V trimmed by 5 bases and J by 8 bases, 6 bases remained unmatched. CDR3 length: 13 amino acids. In germline, CDR1 is MNHEY, CDR2 SVGAGI. This clonotype was seen at least ten times. MiXCR, run by TCRdb on the 5' RACE reads, gives a single entry per CDR3 protein. The data hold about 53,000 distinct CDR3 sequences, with approximately 15% observed a single time. This receptor was taken from a human donor in good health. The V call is TRBV6-5, the J call TRBJ1-2, with 9 bases lining up with TRBD1. Here the CDR3 reads CASSRTGAQGYTF. CDR3 nucleotides: TGTGCCAGCAGTCGGACAGGGGCGCAAGGCTACACCTTC.